Following are 10 T cell receptor beta chains from one sample sequenced in a study of cytomegalovirus exposure and HLA in healthy donors. Use of 60 Vbeta and 13 Jbeta primers characterized the PCR. The data were produced by immunoSEQ multiplex PCR, yet TCRdb's version contains in-frame clones alone and is incomplete. The sample lists fewer than 250,000 clones; 80% to 90% were seen once. Source material: PBMCs. The origin of the receptors is a middle-aged man in good health and CMV-seropositive.

V and J are TRBV4-1 and TRBJ2-7; D may be TRBD2 (5 bases). The CDR3 is 13 amino acids. V dropped 5 bases and J dropped 1 base, with 9 bases sitting between them. CDR1 and CDR2 from the germline V gene are MGHRA and YSYEKL. The CDR3: CASSSLVSYEQYF. In DNA form, the CDR3 reads TGCGCCAGCAGCTCACTAGTATCCTACGAGCAGTACTTC.

The V call is TRBV5-1, the J call TRBJ2-1; 7 bases are a match to TRBD1. The germline V gene encodes CDR1 SGHRS and CDR2 YFSETQ. The CDR3 is 16 residues long. V was clipped by 3 bases and J by 4 bases; unmatched bases: 10. The CDR3 reads CASSSEQGPRYNEQFF. CDR3 coding DNA: TGCGCCAGCAGCTCAGAACAGGGGCCCCGATACAATGAGCAGTTCTTC. Complete variable domain (other parts from reference TRBV5-1 and TRBJ2-1): KAGVTQTPRYLIKTRGQQVTLSCSPISGHRSVSWYQQTPGQGLQFLFEYFSETQRNKGNFPGRFSGRQFSNSRSEMNVSTLELGDSALYLCASSSEQGPRYNEQFFGPGTRLTVL.

As regards this clone: This sample includes further DNA sequences coding for the same CDR3. The chain couples TRBV6-5 to TRBJ2-7, with TRBD1 as a possible D gene (6 bases). Germline CDR1 reads MNHEY; CDR2 reads SVGAGI. CDR3 length equals 12 residues. V lost 7 bases, J lost 4 bases, and 11 bases lay in between. As DNA, the CDR3 is TGTGCCAGCACCTCAGGACAGTACGAGCAGTACTTC. It codes for CASTSGQYEQYF.

The chain has TRBV6-5 and TRBJ2-7, with D tentatively TRBD1 (5 bases). Trimming left V 6 bases short and J 8 bases short, with 11 bases between. CDR3 length: 11 amino acids. Germline loops: CDR1 MNHEY, CDR2 SVGAGI. CDR3 in DNA: TGTGCCAGCAGCACGGACACTAAGCAGTACTTC. Residues: CASSTDTKQYF.

This chain joins TRBV5-1 and TRBJ2-5, with D tentatively TRBD2 (6 bases). The CDR3 totals 17 residues. V lost 0 bases, J lost 3 bases, and 18 bases lay in between. In germline, CDR1 is SGHRS, CDR2 YFSETQ. Here the CDR3 reads CASSLVVGGVIKETQYF. The CDR3 coding sequence is TGCGCCAGCAGCTTGGTGGTCGGGGGAGTAATAAAAGAGACCCAGTACTTC.

V usage is TRBV7-8 and J usage is TRBJ1-5; D is unresolved. V was trimmed by 1 base and J by 6 bases, leaving 13 bases between them. Germline CDR1 reads SGHVS; CDR2 reads FQNEAQ. The CDR3 length is 15 residues. CDR3: CASSLGGLSGQPQHF. In DNA, the CDR3 is TGTGCCAGCAGCTTAGGTGGGTTGTCGGGTCAGCCCCAGCATTTT.

This chain links TRBV19 with TRBJ2-7; 9 bases line up with TRBD2. Trimming cost V 5 bases and J 4 bases; bases outside gene matches: 15. Germline V lookup: CDR1 LNHDA, CDR2 SQIVND (reference sequence). This CDR3 spans 17 amino acids. The CDR3 DNA is TGTGCCAGTAGTGCCTTGAATAGCGGGAGCCCTCTGTACGAGCAGTACTTC. Translating gives CASSALNSGSPLYEQYF.

This clone was found once. The chain is built from TRBV27 and TRBJ2-3, with 9 bases matching TRBD1. Germline V gene sequence: CDR1 MNHEY, CDR2 SMNVEV (reference sequence). J gave up 2 bases and V 3 bases, and 6 bases lay outside the gene matches. The CDR3 covers 16 residues. In DNA form, the CDR3 reads TGTGCCAGCAGTTTTGGGACAGGGAGGTTCACAGATACGCAGTATTTT. Its translation: CASSFGTGRFTDTQYF.

The chain couples TRBV27 to TRBJ2-1; 12 nucleotides agree with TRBD2. The CDR3 totals 17 residues. Germline trimming cut 1 base from V and 0 bases from J; bases unmatched to any gene: 1. Looked up from germline, CDR1 is MNHEY and CDR2 is SMNVEV (reference sequence). CDR3 loop: CASSLLLAGGSYNEQFF. CDR3 nucleotide sequence: TGTGCCAGCAGTTTATTACTAGCGGGAGGCTCCTACAATGAGCAGTTCTTC.

Comments on this clone: Mismatch with germline at one junction end may stem from a read error. This sequence joins TRBV10-3 and TRBJ1-4; possible D gene TRBD1, 6 bases. CDR3 length: 15 residues. Germline CDR1 is ENHRY and CDR2 is SYGVKD. CDR3 protein: CAISESNTGNGKLFF. CDR3 sequence (DNA): TGTGCCATCAGTGAGTCGAATACAGGGAATGGAAAACTGTTTTTT.